The sequence of this T cell receptor beta chain was determined in a study of CD8 T cells in ankylosing spondylitis. Study conclusions and caveats: What seemed typical of ankylosing spondylitis blood was a TCR beta motif built from eight highly homologous variants. A subset of motif variants has previously been described in the synovial fluid and blood of reactive arthritis.

Concerning this clonotype itself: The antigen is not known.

Scientists made TCR beta libraries using quantitative 5'-RACE with molecular barcodes. TCRdb re-derived calls from the 5' RACE reads in MiXCR, one entry per CDR3 protein. This sample yields hundreds of thousands of distinct CDR3 sequences, of which roughly a quarter are seen a single time; 0.89% belongs to the top ten. This clonotype originated in a male donor with ankylosing spondylitis. Source material: blood, either unsorted or a sorted T cell fraction (not recorded which).

Written as DNA, the CDR3 is TGCAGCGGTCGGATAGGGGGCGGAAGGGGCTACACCTTC. It encodes CSGRIGGGRGYTF. The chain is built from TRBV29-1 and TRBJ1-2, with 7 positions matching TRBD1. The CDR3 extends over 13 amino acids. J was trimmed by 8 bases and V by 7 bases; bases with no gene match: 13. Germline V gene data show CDR1 as SQVTM and CDR2 as ANQGSEA. Looking up the rest from reference TRBV29-1 and TRBJ1-2 gives the full variable domain: SAVISQKPSRDICQRGTSLTIQCQVDSQVTMMFWYRQQPGQSLTLIATANQGSEATYESGFVIDKFPISRPNLTFSTLTVSNMSPEDSSIYLCSGRIGGGRGYTFGSGTRLTVV.